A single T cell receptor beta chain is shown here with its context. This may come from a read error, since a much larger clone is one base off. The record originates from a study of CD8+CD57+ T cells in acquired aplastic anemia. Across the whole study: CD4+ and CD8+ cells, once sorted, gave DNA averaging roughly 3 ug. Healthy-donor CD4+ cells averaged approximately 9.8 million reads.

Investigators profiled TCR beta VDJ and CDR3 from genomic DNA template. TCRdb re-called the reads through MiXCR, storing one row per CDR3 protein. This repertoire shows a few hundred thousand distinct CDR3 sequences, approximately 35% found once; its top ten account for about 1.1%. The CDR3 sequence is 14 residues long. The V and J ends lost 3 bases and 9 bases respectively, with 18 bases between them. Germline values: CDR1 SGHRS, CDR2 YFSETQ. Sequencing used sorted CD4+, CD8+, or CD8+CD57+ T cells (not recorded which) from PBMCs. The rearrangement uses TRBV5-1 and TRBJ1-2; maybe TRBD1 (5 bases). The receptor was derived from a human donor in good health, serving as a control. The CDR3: CASSSILQGQSYTF. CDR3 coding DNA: TGCGCCAGCAGCTCTATTTTGCAGGGTCAGAGCTACACCTTC. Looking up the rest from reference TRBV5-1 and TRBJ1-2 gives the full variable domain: KAGVTQTPRYLIKTRGQQVTLSCSPISGHRSVSWYQQTPGQGLQFLFEYFSETQRNKGNFPGRFSGRQFSNSRSEMNVSTLELGDSALYLCASSSILQGQSYTFGSGTRLTVV.